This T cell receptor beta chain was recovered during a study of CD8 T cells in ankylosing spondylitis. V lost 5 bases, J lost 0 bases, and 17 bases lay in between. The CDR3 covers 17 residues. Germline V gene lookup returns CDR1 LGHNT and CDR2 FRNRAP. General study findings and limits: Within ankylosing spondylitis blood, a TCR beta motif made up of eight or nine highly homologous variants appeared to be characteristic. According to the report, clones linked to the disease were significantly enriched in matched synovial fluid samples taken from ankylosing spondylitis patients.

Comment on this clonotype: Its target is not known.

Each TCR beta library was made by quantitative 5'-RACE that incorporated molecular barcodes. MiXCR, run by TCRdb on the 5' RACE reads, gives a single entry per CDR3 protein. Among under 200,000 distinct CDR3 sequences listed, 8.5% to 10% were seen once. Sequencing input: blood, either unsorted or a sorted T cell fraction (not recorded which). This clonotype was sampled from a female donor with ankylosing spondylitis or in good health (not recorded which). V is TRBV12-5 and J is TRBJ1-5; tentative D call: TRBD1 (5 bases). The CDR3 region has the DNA TGTGCTAGTGGTGTCACTGGGACGGCCTATAGCAATCAGCCCCAGCATTTT. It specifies CASGVTGTAYSNQPQHF.